The clone carrying this T cell receptor (beta chain) was counted between two and nine times. Some clones are missing from TCRdb's copy, which holds only in-frame ones; the method was immunoSEQ multiplex PCR. The sample lists some 630,000 clones, 72% occurring once. The data were obtained in a study of shared clonotypes between healthy human individuals. The CDR3 contains 10 residues. Trimming at V came to 5 bases and at J to 7 bases, leaving 1 base not matched to a gene. CDR1 GTSNPN and CDR2 SVGIG come from the germline V gene (reference sequence). Sequenced input: memory CD4+ T cells sorted from blood. Documented subset: CD45RA-negative fraction. The chain recombines TRBV30 with TRBJ2-5; 7 nucleotides match TRBD2. The receptor comes from a woman under 40 in good health. CDR3 sequence reads: CAWGEGTQYF. CDR3 DNA sequence: TGTGCCTGGGGGGAGGGGACCCAGTACTTC.